The 12 T cell receptor beta chains in this list originate from one sample, sequenced in a study of cytomegalovirus exposure and HLA in healthy donors. Assay: immunoSEQ multiplex PCR; the TCRdb copy retains only in-frame clones and omits some. The sample has 220,000 or so clones; 83% are singletons. The specimen was PBMCs. The receptors stem from a young woman in good health and CMV-seronegative.

The chain combines TRBV28 with TRBJ1-2; 8 bases line up with TRBD1. The V segment lost 6 bases and the J segment 8 bases; nucleotides outside the gene matches: 14. This CDR3 spans 15 amino acids. The germline V gene has CDR1 MDHEN and CDR2 SYDVKM. In DNA, the CDR3 is TGTGCCAGCAGGCCCCCCGACAGGGGCGCATGGGGCTACACCTTC. Translation gives CASRPPDRGAWGYTF.

The genes are TRBV27 and TRBJ1-1; D is unresolved. This CDR3 region has 14 residues. Germline CDR1 and CDR2: MNHEY and SMNVEV (reference sequence). V lost 0 bases and J lost 2, with 7 bases in between. CDR3 in amino acids: CASSLSKVNTEAFF. DNA of the CDR3: TGTGCCAGCAGTTTATCTAAGGTAAACACTGAAGCTTTCTTT.

J is TRBJ2-7 and V is TRBV13; no clear D. V was clipped by 5 bases and J by 2 bases, with 10 bases between them. CDR3 length equals 13 residues. Germline CDR1 reads PRHDT; CDR2 reads FYEKMQ (reference sequence). The CDR3: CASSLPGPYEQYF. The CDR3, as DNA: TGTGCCAGCAGCCTCCCCGGACCCTACGAGCAGTACTTC.

The V call is TRBV5-6, the J call TRBJ2-2; 12 nucleotides agree with TRBD2. Germline lookup yields CDR1 SGHDT and CDR2 YYEEEE. This CDR3 is built from 18 residues. Trimming removed 0 bases from V and 7 bases from J; junction bases left unmatched: 10. CDR3 region: CASSLALLAGGPVGELFF. CDR3 coding DNA: TGTGCCAGCAGCTTGGCACTTCTAGCGGGAGGGCCGGTCGGGGAGCTGTTTTTT. The complete variable domain, with remaining parts taken from reference TRBV5-6 and TRBJ2-2, reads DAGVTQSPTHLIKTRGQQVTLRCSPKSGHDTVSWYQQALGQGPQFIFQYYEEEERQRGNFPDRFSGHQFPNYSSELNVNALLLGDSALYLCASSLALLAGGPVGELFFGEGSRLTVL.

The J gene is TRBJ2-7, the V gene TRBV5-1; possibly TRBD1 or TRBD2 for D (5 bases each). Trimming left V 0 bases short and J 6 bases short, with 13 bases between. The CDR3 loop spans 14 amino acids. Germline lookup yields CDR1 SGHRS and CDR2 YFSETQ. CDR3 residues: CASSLDQGVGEQYF. The CDR3 coding sequence is TGCGCCAGCAGCTTGGATCAGGGAGTCGGCGAGCAGTACTTC. Drawing the rest from reference TRBV5-1 and TRBJ2-7, the complete variable domain is KAGVTQTPRYLIKTRGQQVTLSCSPISGHRSVSWYQQTPGQGLQFLFEYFSETQRNKGNFPGRFSGRQFSNSRSEMNVSTLELGDSALYLCASSLDQGVGEQYFGPGTRLTVT.

This clone was counted only a few times. The V and J genes are TRBV6-5 and TRBJ2-7; D is perhaps TRBD1 (5 bases). The CDR3 contains 13 residues. Trimming took 2 bases from V and 7 from J, leaving 12 bases between them. Germline lookup yields CDR1 MNHEY and CDR2 SVGAGI. The CDR3 sequence is CASSYGARTEQYF. The CDR3 DNA reads TGTGCCAGCAGTTACGGGGCGAGAACGGAGCAGTACTTC.

V and J are TRBV5-1 and TRBJ2-6; D is uncertain. The germline V gene has CDR1 SGHRS and CDR2 YFSETQ. The CDR3 loop spans 15 amino acids. V was shortened by 0 bases and J by 9 bases, with 13 bases between the two germline ends. The CDR3 reads CASSLAHRVGNVLTF. CDR3 sequence (DNA): TGCGCCAGCAGCTTGGCCCACAGAGTAGGCAACGTCCTGACTTTC.

The V gene is TRBV29-1, the J gene TRBJ1-1, with D perhaps matching TRBD1 (6 bases). This CDR3 has 12 residues. Trimming shortened V by 6 bases and J by 4 bases, and 12 bases separated the two germline ends. Germline CDR1 and CDR2: SQVTM and ANQGSEA. The CDR3 DNA sequence: TGCAGCGTGGGGGGGGCGAGCACTGAAGCTTTCTTT. Translating gives CSVGGASTEAFF.

V usage is TRBV19 and J usage is TRBJ2-1; 8 bases map to TRBD2. The length of the CDR3 is 18 residues. Germline V gene sequence: CDR1 LNHDA, CDR2 SQIVND (reference sequence). The junction had 21 bases not matched to a gene; V was cut back by 7 bases and J by 7 bases. The CDR3, as DNA: TGTGCCAGTACCTCCTCGGGGGGGCGAAGGAGGATTGGGAATGAGCAGTTCTTC. Residues: CASTSSGGRRRIGNEQFF.

The V and J genes are TRBV27 and TRBJ2-3; 7 nucleotides line up with TRBD1. V gave up 6 bases and J gave up 8 bases; unmatched junction bases: 11. Germline CDR1 reads MNHEY; CDR2 reads SMNVEV (reference sequence). There are 14 residues in the CDR3. Written as DNA, the CDR3 is TGTGCCAGCAGGCCAGACAGGGCACGGGGTACGCAGTATTTT. Translating gives CASRPDRARGTQYF.

V usage is TRBV7-8 and J usage is TRBJ2-7, with TRBD1 matching over 9 bases. The CDR3 has 16 residues. The V gene's germline CDR1 is SGHVS and CDR2 FQNEAQ. The V gene end was trimmed by 3 bases and the J gene end by 2 bases; junction bases not matched to a gene: 8. CDR3 nucleotides: TGTGCCAGCAGCTTGCCCCGGGACAGGGACACCTACGAGCAGTACTTC. This gives the protein CASSLPRDRDTYEQYF.

There are a few counts of this clone. The V and J genes are TRBV9 and TRBJ1-2, with 8 bases matching TRBD1. CDR1 is SGDLS and CDR2 is YYNGEE in the germline V gene. The V gene end was trimmed by 3 bases and the J gene end by 5 bases; junction bases not matched to a gene: 12. The CDR3 loop spans 16 amino acids. In DNA, the CDR3 is TGTGCCAGCAGCGGCGACACGTGGACAGGGACGTATGGCTACACCTTC. It codes for CASSGDTWTGTYGYTF.